This T cell receptor (beta chain) derives from a study of Ad26.COV2.S vaccination and SARS-CoV-2 variants. The J segment lost 2 bases and the V segment lost 3 bases, leaving 4 bases of the junction unmatched. The CDR3 sequence is 15 residues long. Germline loops: CDR1 MRHNA, CDR2 SNTAGT. This table comes from immunoSEQ multiplex PCR, and its TCRdb copy is limited to in-frame clones, with some not included. The sample includes roughly 320,000 clones, over 75% of them seen just once. Findings and limits, study-wide: Spike-specific TCR breadth was greater in vaccine than placebo recipients.

The treatment here: some 20 received Ad26.COV2.S at low or high dose, single or two shots; 5 received placebo; per-sample allocation not given. The samples date from day 63 after the first vaccine or placebo injection. Boston supplied an adult donor aged 18-55 years. It was Wuhan-strain SARS-CoV-2 spike that the Ad26 vaccine vector expressed. This clone was observed a few times. Antigen unknown. The chain recombines TRBV6-4 with TRBJ2-3; TRBD2 matches 8 bases. This receptor was taken from a person aged 18 to 59 who received the Ad26.COV2.S COVID-19 vaccine or a placebo. Source: peripheral blood, taken in a trial of Ad26.COV2.S vaccine versus placebo. In DNA, the CDR3 is TGTGCCAGCAGTGAGAACGGGGGGGCCACAGATACGCAGTATTTT. Translation gives CASSENGGATDTQYF.